This T cell receptor (beta chain) originates from a study of CD8 T cells in ankylosing spondylitis. Whole-study results and caveats: Within peripheral blood, clones linked to disease were CD8+ and relatively rare.

TCRdb passed the 5' RACE reads through MiXCR, listing each CDR3 protein once. The sample consists of approximately 200,000 distinct CDR3 sequences, 9.5% to 15% of them appearing once. The V end lost 5 bases, the J end lost 3 bases, and 9 bases lay between the germline ends. Germline CDR1 and CDR2: SGHVS and FNYEAQ. The CDR3 has 13 amino acids. On this clonotype itself: Its cognate antigen is unknown.

Source material: blood, either unsorted or a sorted T cell fraction (not recorded which). This chain connects TRBV7-6 to TRBJ2-3, with D tentatively TRBD2 (6 bases). The sequence was obtained from a male donor with ankylosing spondylitis or in good health (not recorded which). CDR3 in amino acids: CASSGEVTDTQYF. The CDR3 DNA is TGTGCCAGCAGCGGGGAGGTGACAGATACGCAGTATTTT.